The 25 T cell receptor beta chains below were found in one sample sequenced in a study of cytomegalovirus exposure and HLA in healthy donors. 60 Vbeta and 13 Jbeta primers were used in PCR. Sequencing was performed with immunoSEQ multiplex PCR; in TCRdb, only in-frame clones are kept and a portion is missing. The sample holds approximately 210,000 clones, less than 85% seen once. Sequencing was done on a sample of PBMCs. These receptors were obtained from a girl between 5 and 17 years old in good health and CMV-seropositive.

The chain carries TRBV10-1 and TRBJ2-7; 7 bases line up with TRBD1. This CDR3 is 14 amino acids long. With V trimmed by 7 bases and J by 7 bases, 13 bases remained unmatched. The germline gives CDR1 WNHNN, CDR2 SYGVQD (reference sequence). Here the CDR3 reads CASIQGRGRGEQYF. CDR3 nucleotide sequence: TGCGCCAGCATTCAGGGAAGGGGGCGCGGGGAGCAGTACTTC.

This clone was recorded only once. The V gene is TRBV6-5, the J gene TRBJ1-6; possible D gene TRBD1, 6 bases. The CDR3 is made up of 14 amino acids. Germline CDR1 reads MNHEY; CDR2 reads SVGAGI. The germline V and J ends were trimmed by 6 bases and 9 bases, with 15 bases remaining between them. The CDR3 reads CASRQGRLGSPLHF. The CDR3, as DNA: TGTGCCAGCAGACAGGGCAGGTTGGGTTCACCCCTCCACTTT.

This chain links TRBV4-3 with TRBJ1-2, with D possibly TRBD1 on 5 matching bases. The germline CDR1 and CDR2 sequences are LGHNA and YSLEER. The V end was cut by 0 bases, the J end by 4 bases, with 12 bases between. CDR3 length: 15 residues. The chain's CDR3 is CASSQDPQGLYGYTF. CDR3 sequence (DNA): TGCGCCAGCAGCCAAGATCCGCAGGGTCTCTATGGCTACACCTTC.

This chain uses TRBV9 with TRBJ2-1, with 13 bases lining up with TRBD2. This CDR3 has 20 amino acids. V shed 0 bases and J 0 bases; nucleotides not matched to a gene: 9. In germline, CDR1 is SGDLS, CDR2 YYNGEE. The CDR3 DNA reads TGTGCCAGCAGCGTAGATGGACTAGCGGGGGTCCCGAGCTCCTACAATGAGCAGTTCTTC. This sequence encodes CASSVDGLAGVPSSYNEQFF.

This clone was picked up a small number of times. The rearrangement joins TRBV11-3 to TRBJ2-3; 7 bases line up with TRBD2. Germline V CDR1 and CDR2: SGHNT, YENEEA. The ends lost 5 bases at V and 10 bases at J; junction bases unmatched: 6. There are 12 residues in the CDR3. The CDR3 spells CASSPGLEAQYF. Written as DNA, the CDR3 is TGTGCCAGCAGCCCCGGACTAGAGGCGCAGTATTTT.

The V call is TRBV5-1, the J call TRBJ1-6, with TRBD1 identical over 8 bases. CDR1 SGHRS and CDR2 YFSETQ come from the germline V gene. With V trimmed by 0 bases and J by 7 bases, 18 bases remained unmatched. The CDR3 covers 20 residues. The CDR3 loop reads CASSLVGQGGDQGRNSPLHF. CDR3 coding DNA: TGCGCCAGCAGCTTGGTCGGACAGGGTGGTGATCAGGGGAGGAATTCACCCCTCCACTTT.

The rearrangement links TRBV18 to TRBJ2-4; possible D gene TRBD2, 5 bases. The CDR3 is 17 amino acids. The germline V gene has CDR1 KGHSH and CDR2 LQKENI. Deletions cut 2 bases from V and 1 base from J, with 15 bases between. CDR3 sequence reads: CASSPSERVMAKNIQYF. The CDR3 coding sequence is TGTGCCAGCTCACCATCAGAGAGGGTTATGGCCAAAAACATTCAGTACTTC.

The chain employs TRBV7-2 and TRBJ2-7, with a possible D match to TRBD1 (5 bases). Trimming cost V 5 bases and J 2 bases, with 13 bases left between them. Germline V lookup: CDR1 SGHTA, CDR2 FQGNSA. The CDR3 extends over 14 amino acids. For the CDR3, the DNA is TGTGCCAGCAGCGATAGGACAACTCCCTACGAGCAGTACTTC. It encodes CASSDRTTPYEQYF.

This chain links TRBV7-2 with TRBJ2-7; a possible D gene is TRBD1 (5 bases). The CDR3 totals 15 residues. Germline CDR1 is SGHTA and CDR2 is FQGNSA. The V gene lost 1 base and the J gene lost 6 bases, with 16 bases spanning the gap. The CDR3: CASSLVWGKGVEQYF. CDR3 nucleotide sequence: TGTGCCAGCAGCTTAGTGTGGGGAAAAGGGGTCGAGCAGTACTTC. Complete variable domain (other parts from reference TRBV7-2 and TRBJ2-7): GAGVSQSPSNKVTEKGKDVELRCDPISGHTALYWYRQSLGQGLEFLIYFQGNSAPDKSGLPSDRFSAERTGGSVSTLTIQRTQQEDSAVYLCASSLVWGKGVEQYFGPGTRLTVT.

The chain is built from TRBV5-6 and TRBJ2-3; maybe TRBD2 (6 bases). Germline CDR1 reads SGHDT; CDR2 reads YYEEEE. Trimming pared 7 bases from V and 2 bases from J, leaving 14 bases between. The CDR3 contains 14 residues. Written as DNA, the CDR3 is TGTGCCAGCCGTCTTGGGGGGACCACAGATACGCAGTATTTT. Encoded protein: CASRLGGTTDTQYF.

This sequence joins TRBV4-1 and TRBJ2-3; 7 nucleotides agree with TRBD1. Germline V CDR1 and CDR2: MGHRA, YSYEKL. CDR3 length: 16 residues. V lost 4 bases and J lost 1; bases outside the gene matches: 8. This chain's CDR3 is CASSPRTGARTDTQYF. The CDR3 bases are TGCGCCAGCAGCCCAAGAACAGGGGCTCGCACAGATACGCAGTATTTT.

This clone showed up just a few times. The chain joins TRBV11-3 to TRBJ2-7; no reliable D call. Germline lookup yields CDR1 SGHNT and CDR2 YENEEA. This CDR3 is 14 amino acids long. V gave up 5 bases and J gave up 2 bases, with 13 bases separating them. The CDR3 loop is CASSQITDPYEQYF. CDR3 nucleotide sequence: TGTGCCAGCAGCCAAATAACAGATCCCTACGAGCAGTACTTC.

This clone appeared a single time. This chain connects TRBV6-6 to TRBJ2-7, with 8 bases fitting TRBD2. V was clipped by 7 bases and J by 4 bases; unmatched bases: 6. Germline CDR1 reads MNHNY; CDR2 reads SVGAGI (reference sequence). The CDR3 loop spans 13 amino acids. As DNA, the CDR3 is TGTGCCAGCACTACCGGCGGGGGGTACGAGCAGTACTTC. Translated: CASTTGGGYEQYF.

This clone showed up just a few times. The chain joins TRBV5-1 to TRBJ2-3; 8 nucleotides align to TRBD2. Germline V gene sequence: CDR1 SGHRS, CDR2 YFSETQ. The CDR3 covers 17 residues. Germline trimming cut 0 bases from V and 2 bases from J; bases unmatched to any gene: 8. CDR3 in DNA: TGCGCCAGCAGCTTGGGGGCAGCGGGGGATTTCACAGATACGCAGTATTTT. It yields the protein CASSLGAAGDFTDTQYF.

CDR3 DNA sequence: TGTGCCAGCAGCTTAACGGGGGGTTTAACTGAAGCTTTCTTT. Encoded protein: CASSLTGGLTEAFF. The chain recombines TRBV5-5 with TRBJ1-1; tentative D call: TRBD1 (5 bases). In germline, CDR1 is SGHKS, CDR2 YYEKEE (reference sequence). CDR3 length equals 14 residues. With 2 bases removed from V and 5 bases from J, the gap between germline ends came to 13 bases.

The chain carries TRBV7-8 and TRBJ1-3; D gene unclear. Germline V gene sequence: CDR1 SGHVS, CDR2 FQNEAQ. CDR3 length: 13 residues. The chain's CDR3 is CVLSGYSGNTIYF. The CDR3 nucleotides are TGTGTCCTGTCGGGGTACTCTGGAAACACCATATATTTT.

This sequence joins TRBV27 and TRBJ2-6, with TRBD2 as a possible D gene (6 bases). This CDR3 is built from 17 residues. Germline V gene lookup returns CDR1 MNHEY and CDR2 SMNVEV (reference sequence). V was cut by 5 bases and J by 0 bases, with 14 bases left in between. In nucleotides, the CDR3 is TGTGCCAGCAGTACGTGGGACTCCCCCTCTGGGGCCAACGTCCTGACTTTC. The encoded protein is CASSTWDSPSGANVLTF.

V gene TRBV4-2 combines with J gene TRBJ2-3, with TRBD2 identical over 8 bases. The CDR3 contains 17 residues. Germline assignment: CDR1 LGHNA and CDR2 YNFKEQ. V shed 5 bases, J shed 2 bases, and the junction held 12 bases outside the gene matches. The CDR3 DNA sequence: TGTGCCAGCAGCTACAGAGCGGGGGCCGCCTCCACAGATACGCAGTATTTT. Protein sequence: CASSYRAGAASTDTQYF.

This clone appeared once. This rearrangement joins TRBV5-3 to TRBJ2-7, with 9 bases fitting TRBD1. TRBV5-3 is filed as an ORF, its function uncertain. The trim removed 4 bases at V and 9 bases at J, leaving 5 bases unmatched. The CDR3 is 12 amino acids. The CDR3, as DNA: TGTGCCAGAAGCGTGGGACAGGGCGGGCAGTACTTC. This encodes CARSVGQGGQYF.

The rearrangement joins TRBV14 to TRBJ2-3; D is perhaps TRBD1 (6 bases). CDR1 is SGHDN, CDR2 FVKESK, per germline. Trimming took off 4 bases at V and 6 bases at J, with 11 bases between the two ends. CDR3 length equals 13 residues. The CDR3 loop is CASSRNRVDTQYF. In nucleotides, the CDR3 is TGTGCCAGCAGCCGAAACAGGGTCGATACGCAGTATTTT.

V and J are TRBV7-9 and TRBJ1-5; D is ambiguous. Germline V gene lookup returns CDR1 SEHNR and CDR2 FQNEAQ (reference sequence). Between the trimmed V and J ends, which lost 2 bases and 5 bases, there was a span of 4 bases. The CDR3 is 12 residues long. CDR3 residues: CASSLPDQPQHF. For the CDR3, the DNA is TGTGCCAGCAGCTTACCGGATCAGCCCCAGCATTTT.

The chain joins TRBV28 to TRBJ2-2, with TRBD2 identical over 9 bases. V shed 3 bases, J shed 5 bases, and the junction held 4 bases outside the gene matches. The V gene's germline CDR1 is MDHEN and CDR2 SYDVKM. The CDR3 extends over 15 amino acids. The CDR3 nucleotides are TGTGCCAGCAGTTTTAGGCTAGCGGGGACCGGGGAGCTGTTTTTT. Its translation is CASSFRLAGTGELFF.

The V gene is TRBV4-2, the J gene TRBJ1-2, with 8 positions matching TRBD1. From germline, CDR1 is LGHNA and CDR2 YNFKEQ. The CDR3 loop spans 15 amino acids. Trimming at V came to 2 bases and at J to 4 bases, leaving 6 bases not matched to a gene. The CDR3 is CASSQQGASFYGYTF. The CDR3 DNA is TGTGCCAGCAGCCAACAGGGGGCGTCTTTCTATGGCTACACCTTC.

This chain links TRBV27 with TRBJ1-1, with 9 bases that match TRBD1. Germline V lookup: CDR1 MNHEY, CDR2 SMNVEV (reference sequence). The V segment lost 4 bases and the J segment 4 bases; nucleotides outside the gene matches: 7. The CDR3 is made up of 15 amino acids. This chain's CDR3 is CASSSLLTGGTEAFF. In nucleotides, the CDR3 is TGTGCCAGCAGTTCCCTCTTGACAGGGGGCACTGAAGCTTTCTTT.

The table lists this clone with a few counts. The J gene is TRBJ1-4, the V gene TRBV5-6, with TRBD1 matching over 8 bases. There are 17 residues in the CDR3. Trimming at V came to 1 base and at J to 8 bases, leaving 13 bases not matched to a gene. From germline, CDR1 is SGHDT and CDR2 YYEEEE. DNA for the CDR3: TGTGCCAGCAGCTTGCGACACGGACAGGGAAGACAAGAAAAACTGTTTTTT. Translating gives CASSLRHGQGRQEKLFF.